Presented here are 29 T cell receptor beta chains from one specimen sequenced in a study of OX40 agonist ivuxolimab in advanced cancers. The method was immunoSEQ multiplex PCR; TCRdb's version includes in-frame clones alone and lacks a portion of them. The data show about 68,000 clones, approximately 90% seen once. The source was CD4+ or CD8+ T cells sorted from blood, collected in a trial of the OX40 agonist ivuxolimab. The source of these receptors is an adult with an advanced solid tumor such as melanoma, head and neck, liver or kidney cancer.

The chain is built from TRBV6-5 and TRBJ1-1; TRBD1 aligns across 7 bases. The CDR3 has 14 amino acids. Germline CDR1 and CDR2: MNHEY and SVGAGI. Trimming removed 5 bases from V and 4 bases from J; junction bases left unmatched: 7. CDR3 nucleotide sequence: TGTGCCAGCAGTGGTAACAACAGGGGCACTGAAGCTTTCTTT. As protein: CASSGNNRGTEAFF.

V and J are TRBV30 and TRBJ2-3; 7 positions match TRBD1. The CDR3 is made up of 14 amino acids. From germline, CDR1 is GTSNPN and CDR2 SVGIG (reference sequence). J gave up 1 base and V 1 base, and 2 bases lay outside the gene matches. The CDR3 region is CAWSDRGGTDTQYF. CDR3 DNA: TGTGCCTGGAGTGACAGGGGTGGCACAGATACGCAGTATTTT.

The chain employs TRBV6-6 and TRBJ2-1; no reliable D call. Germline lookup yields CDR1 MNHNY and CDR2 SVGAGI (reference sequence). The CDR3 length is 14 residues. Trimming left V 7 bases short and J 0 bases short, with 10 bases between. CDR3 residues: CASKAGSSYNEQFF. CDR3 nucleotide sequence: TGTGCCAGCAAGGCCGGTAGCTCCTACAATGAGCAGTTCTTC.

The CDR3 region is CASSIGGYEQYF. In DNA form, the CDR3 reads TGTGCCAGTAGTATAGGTGGCTACGAGCAGTACTTC. The chain joins TRBV19 to TRBJ2-7; D remains ambiguous. CDR1 and CDR2 (germline): LNHDA, SQIVND (reference sequence). The CDR3 runs to 12 residues. With 1 base removed from V and 3 bases from J, the gap between germline ends came to 4 bases. Full variable domain (rest looked up from reference TRBV19 and TRBJ2-7): DGGITQSPKYLFRKEGQNVTLSCEQNLNHDAMYWYRQDPGQGLRLIYYSQIVNDFQKGDIAEGYSVSREKKESFPLTVTSAQKNPTAFYLCASSIGGYEQYFGPGTRLTVT.

The J gene is TRBJ2-7, the V gene TRBV27, with a weak D call TRBD1 (6 bases). Germline V lookup: CDR1 MNHEY, CDR2 SMNVEV (reference sequence). V lost 2 bases and J 0 bases, leaving 8 bases between the germline ends. CDR3 length: 14 amino acids. The CDR3, as DNA: TGTGCCAGCAGTTTAAACAGGGTCTCCTACGAGCAGTACTTC. This sequence encodes CASSLNRVSYEQYF.

The genes are TRBV2 and TRBJ2-1, with TRBD2 matching 9 bases. V lost 1 base, J lost 7 bases, and 11 bases stayed unmatched. In germline, CDR1 is SNHLY, CDR2 FYNNEI. CDR3 length: 17 amino acids. As DNA, the CDR3 is TGTGCCAGCAGTGAAGAGGGAGCGGGAGGAGGGAATAATGAGCAGTTCTTC. It specifies CASSEEGAGGGNNEQFF.

This clone was seen more than once but under ten times. The chain carries TRBV2 and TRBJ1-5; D may be TRBD1 (5 bases). Germline CDR1 reads SNHLY; CDR2 reads FYNNEI. The V end lost 4 bases, the J end lost 5 bases, and 9 bases lay between the germline ends. This CDR3 has 13 residues. The CDR3 spells CASSGRGDQPQHF. CDR3 bases: TGTGCCAGCAGTGGGCGGGGGGATCAGCCCCAGCATTTT.

This sequence joins TRBV4-1 and TRBJ1-2; D is perhaps TRBD1 (5 bases). V was clipped by 2 bases and J by 1 base, with 5 bases between them. CDR3 length: 13 amino acids. From germline, CDR1 is MGHRA and CDR2 YSYEKL. The CDR3 nucleotides read TGCGCCAGCAGCCAACAGGGTAACTATGGCTACACCTTC. This sequence encodes CASSQQGNYGYTF.

This clone has only one observation. This rearrangement joins TRBV5-4 to TRBJ2-5, with 12 bases aligning to TRBD2. Germline trimming cut 2 bases from V and 5 bases from J; bases unmatched to any gene: 10. The CDR3 is 17 amino acids. Germline V gives CDR1 SGHNT, CDR2 YYREEE (reference sequence). CDR3 region: CASSLGPSGGAGETQYF. The CDR3 region has the DNA TGTGCCAGCAGCTTAGGGCCTAGCGGGGGGGCCGGCGAGACCCAGTACTTC.

This chain joins TRBV6-5 and TRBJ2-1; 12 bases are shared with TRBD2. Trimming at V came to 5 bases and at J to 9 bases, leaving 8 bases not matched to a gene. Germline assignment: CDR1 MNHEY and CDR2 SVGAGI. This CDR3 region has 15 residues. For the CDR3, the DNA is TGTGCCAGCAGTGCCCTAGCGGGGGGGTCTAGTGAGCAGTTCTTC. Translation gives CASSALAGGSSEQFF.

CDR3 in amino acids: CASSLFRGNTIYF. CDR3 bases: TGTGCCAGCAGCTTGTTTCGGGGAAACACCATATATTTT. The V gene is TRBV7-9, the J gene TRBJ1-3, with D unclear. Germline V gene lookup returns CDR1 SEHNR and CDR2 FQNEAQ (reference sequence). The CDR3 spans 13 residues. V was shortened by 3 bases and J by 4 bases, with 7 bases between the two germline ends.

The chain combines TRBV2 with TRBJ1-3; TRBD1 agrees at 8 bases. J was trimmed by 4 bases and V by 7 bases; bases with no gene match: 6. This CDR3 has 14 amino acids. Per the germline V gene, CDR1 is SNHLY and CDR2 is FYNNEI. The CDR3 coding sequence is TGTGCCAGCACTCGACAGGGGCCGGGAAACACCATATATTTT. Residues: CASTRQGPGNTIYF. Variable domain in full (rest from reference TRBV2 and TRBJ1-3): EPEVTQTPSHQVTQMGQEVILRCVPISNHLYFYWYRQILGQKVEFLVSFYNNEISEKSEIFDDQFSVERPDGSNFTLKIRSTKLEDSAMYFCASTRQGPGNTIYFGEGSWLTVV.

This clone was counted a single time. The chain has TRBV7-2 and TRBJ1-3; D unclear. The CDR3 has 16 amino acids. V was shortened by 1 base and J by 1 base, with 11 bases between the two germline ends. Germline CDR1 and CDR2: SGHTA and FQGNSA. Here the CDR3 reads CASSLGVRPSGNTIYF. CDR3 DNA: TGTGCCAGCAGCTTAGGGGTCAGGCCTTCTGGAAACACCATATATTTT.

This sequence joins TRBV7-9 and TRBJ1-1; the D is unclear. Germline V lookup: CDR1 SEHNR, CDR2 FQNEAQ (reference sequence). Trimming removed 1 base from V and 6 bases from J, with 12 bases in between. The CDR3 is 14 amino acids. Here the CDR3 DNA reads TGTGCCAGCAGCTTAGGTTCAACTGGCGCTGAAGCTTTCTTT. This gives the protein CASSLGSTGAEAFF.

The rearrangement joins TRBV5-8 to TRBJ2-7; the D is unclear. The CDR3 runs to 13 residues. V was shortened by 0 bases and J by 6 bases, with 10 bases between the two germline ends. Germline V gene sequence: CDR1 SGHTS, CDR2 YDEGEE. In nucleotides, the CDR3 is TGTGCCAGCAGCTTGGCCGGGCAGAGCGAGCAGTACTTC. It translates to CASSLAGQSEQYF.

This sequence joins TRBV5-5 and TRBJ1-1; the D is unclear. This CDR3 has 13 residues. The germline V gene encodes CDR1 SGHKS and CDR2 YYEKEE (reference sequence). The V end was cut by 4 bases, the J end by 1 base, with 8 bases between. CDR3 in amino acids: CASSRTANTEAFF. The CDR3, as DNA: TGTGCCAGCAGCCGAACAGCGAACACTGAAGCTTTCTTT.

The chain employs TRBV4-1 and TRBJ2-2; the D is unclear. The CDR3 covers 13 residues. In germline, CDR1 is MGHRA, CDR2 YSYEKL. Between the trimmed V and J ends, which lost 1 base and 6 bases, there was a span of 6 bases. CDR3 sequence: CASSQGRAGELFF. The CDR3 bases are TGCGCCAGCAGCCAAGGGAGAGCCGGGGAGCTGTTTTTT.

The rearrangement joins TRBV7-8 to TRBJ1-3; 10 bases agree with TRBD1. The CDR3 covers 16 residues. Germline CDR1 SGHVS, CDR2 FQNEAQ. Germline trimming cut 0 bases from V and 5 bases from J; bases unmatched to any gene: 4. In DNA, the CDR3 is TGTGCCAGCAGCTTAGCCGACAGGGGGCTTAGAAACACCATATATTTT. The encoded protein is CASSLADRGLRNTIYF.

The chain recombines TRBV6-5 with TRBJ1-3; the D is unclear. V lost 6 bases to trimming and J lost 8 bases, with 17 bases between them. Germline values: CDR1 MNHEY, CDR2 SVGAGI. CDR3 length: 14 amino acids. In nucleotides, the CDR3 is TGTGCCAGCAGCCCGGCCGGACTTGGGGACACCATATATTTT. This encodes CASSPAGLGDTIYF.

The rearrangement joins TRBV2 to TRBJ2-3, with D possibly TRBD2 on 5 matching bases. This CDR3 is built from 14 residues. V was pared by 7 bases and J by 0 bases, with 11 bases between. Germline assignment: CDR1 SNHLY and CDR2 FYNNEI. The CDR3 DNA sequence: TGTGCCAGCATGAGCGGTACTAGCACAGATACGCAGTATTTT. Translated: CASMSGTSTDTQYF. The full variable domain, in which reference TRBV2 and TRBJ2-3 provide the parts outside the CDR3, is EPEVTQTPSHQVTQMGQEVILRCVPISNHLYFYWYRQILGQKVEFLVSFYNNEISEKSEIFDDQFSVERPDGSNFTLKIRSTKLEDSAMYFCASMSGTSTDTQYFGPGTRLTVL.

The chain is built from TRBV19 and TRBJ2-4; no clear D. Germline-derived CDR1 and CDR2 are LNHDA and SQIVND (reference sequence). Trimming stripped 6 bases from V and 0 bases from J, with 12 bases between. This CDR3 region has 15 residues. CDR3 nucleotides: TGTGCCAGTAGGCCGAGTGCTTTAGCCAAAAACATTCAGTACTTC. This encodes CASRPSALAKNIQYF.

This chain uses TRBV20-1 with TRBJ2-5; the D is unclear. The germline V and J ends were trimmed by 3 bases and 2 bases, with 4 bases remaining between them. Germline V gene data show CDR1 as DFQATT and CDR2 as SNEGSKA (reference sequence). CDR3 size: 11 residues. For the CDR3, the DNA is TGCAGTGCTAGGGCTCAAGAGACCCAGTACTTC. It specifies CSARAQETQYF.

The chain combines TRBV11-3 with TRBJ2-1, with 10 bases aligning to TRBD2. The CDR3 contains 15 residues. J was trimmed by 2 bases and V by 5 bases; bases with no gene match: 3. CDR1 is SGHNT and CDR2 is YENEEA in the germline V gene. CDR3 nucleotide sequence: TGTGCCAGCAGCAGCGGGGGGGCAACCTACAATGAGCAGTTCTTC. Translated: CASSSGGATYNEQFF. Variable domain in full (rest from reference TRBV11-3 and TRBJ2-1): EAGVVQSPRYKIIEKKQPVAFWCNPISGHNTLYWYLQNLGQGPELLIRYENEEAVDDSQLPKDRFSAERLKGVDSTLKIQPAELGDSAVYLCASSSGGATYNEQFFGPGTRLTVL.

This rearrangement joins TRBV6-5 to TRBJ2-7; 9 positions match TRBD1. The CDR3 is 15 residues long. The germline CDR1 and CDR2 sequences are MNHEY and SVGAGI. Trimming at V came to 5 bases and at J to 3 bases, leaving 8 bases not matched to a gene. CDR3 residues: CASSNDRGYLYEQYF. For the CDR3, the DNA is TGTGCCAGCAGTAACGACAGGGGGTACCTCTACGAGCAGTACTTC.

The chain recombines TRBV6-5 with TRBJ2-1; 9 bases fit TRBD1. The CDR3 spans 16 residues. V shed 2 bases, J shed 7 bases, and the junction held 9 bases outside the gene matches. The germline V gene has CDR1 MNHEY and CDR2 SVGAGI. The CDR3 loop reads CASSYRFGTGNNEQFF. The CDR3 DNA is TGTGCCAGCAGTTACCGATTCGGGACAGGGAATAATGAGCAGTTCTTC.

V and J are TRBV7-9 and TRBJ2-5; 11 bases are a match to TRBD1. The CDR3 covers 16 residues. The germline V gene has CDR1 SEHNR and CDR2 FQNEAQ (reference sequence). Trimming cost V 7 bases and J 2 bases; bases outside gene matches: 9. CDR3 coding DNA: TGTGCCAGCACCCCCGGACAGGGGGCCCAACAAGAGACCCAGTACTTC. This codes for CASTPGQGAQQETQYF.

This chain connects TRBV30 to TRBJ2-3; D ambiguous. The CDR3 is 14 residues long. The germline gives CDR1 GTSNPN, CDR2 SVGIG (reference sequence). V lost 0 bases and J 0 bases, leaving 7 bases between the germline ends. The CDR3 sequence: CAWSVRHSTDTQYF. CDR3 DNA: TGTGCCTGGAGTGTAAGGCACAGCACAGATACGCAGTATTTT.

The rearrangement uses TRBV2 and TRBJ1-1, with D perhaps matching TRBD1 (5 bases). This CDR3 is 13 amino acids long. Trimming took off 6 bases at V and 0 bases at J, with 8 bases between the two ends. Germline V gene sequence: CDR1 SNHLY, CDR2 FYNNEI. Here the CDR3 DNA reads TGTGCCAGCAGAGGACAACTGAACACTGAAGCTTTCTTT. Its protein is CASRGQLNTEAFF.

The chain uses TRBV6-4 and TRBJ2-1; no clear D gene. Trimming stripped 1 base from V and 9 bases from J, with 10 bases between. CDR1 and CDR2 (germline): MRHNA, SNTAGT. The CDR3 loop spans 13 amino acids. CDR3 DNA sequence: TGTGCCAGCAGTGACTTTACGAATGGTGAGCAGTTCTTC. Encoded protein: CASSDFTNGEQFF.